A selection of T cell receptor beta chains follows, all from one sample in a study of OX40 agonist ivuxolimab in advanced cancers. TCRdb's copy holds only in-frame clones and misses some; the assay was immunoSEQ multiplex PCR. The sample includes 100,000 or so clones, approximately 86% of them seen just once. The sample was CD4+ or CD8+ T cells sorted from blood, taken in a trial of the OX40 agonist ivuxolimab. The receptor set was obtained from an adult with an advanced solid tumor such as melanoma, head and neck, liver or kidney cancer. Each CDR3 is given with its conserved first and last residue.

cdr3_aa: CASSLFSGSESTEAFF; v_call: TRBV7-8; j_call: TRBJ1-1
cdr3_aa: CASSGNSLIGNEQFF; v_call: TRBV9; j_call: TRBJ2-1
cdr3_aa: CASRDPLNTEAFF; v_call: TRBV6-1; j_call: TRBJ1-1
cdr3_aa: CASSKETSGTDTQYF; v_call: TRBV19; j_call: TRBJ2-3
cdr3_aa: CASTRGLANYGYTF; v_call: TRBV6-1; j_call: TRBJ1-2
cdr3_aa: CASSFGGTSTDTQYF; v_call: TRBV7-3; j_call: TRBJ2-3
cdr3_aa: CASSQVTGEGNEQFF; v_call: TRBV14; j_call: TRBJ2-1
cdr3_aa: CASSQEWGGTQYF; v_call: TRBV14; j_call: TRBJ2-5
cdr3_aa: CASSFYPGQNYGYTF; v_call: TRBV7-8; j_call: TRBJ1-2
cdr3_aa: CASRDGGGETQYF; v_call: TRBV6-5; j_call: TRBJ2-5
cdr3_aa: CASSQAGGRATDTQYF; v_call: TRBV4-2; j_call: TRBJ2-3
cdr3_aa: CATSSFATGELFF; v_call: TRBV15; j_call: TRBJ2-2